This entry is about one T cell receptor beta chain. Its specificity is not known. The data were taken from a study of cytomegalovirus exposure and HLA in healthy donors. Study-level points and caveats: The study put under 200 TCR beta chains on its list as cytomegalovirus-associated. Common viral pathogens seemed to be connected with several of the most significant clusters, according to a later analysis.

This CDR3 comprises 16 residues. V dropped 6 bases and J dropped 0 bases, with 16 bases sitting between them. Per the germline V gene, CDR1 is SNHLY and CDR2 is FYNNEI. In the PCR, 60 Vbeta and 13 Jbeta primers were used. Assay: immunoSEQ multiplex PCR; the TCRdb copy retains only in-frame clones and omits some. Of tens of thousands of clones in the sample, over 55% were seen once. The chain is built from TRBV2 and TRBJ2-3, with D maybe TRBD2 (5 bases). The TCR originated in a woman aged 45-60 years in good health and CMV-seropositive. Material for sequencing was PBMCs. As DNA, the CDR3 is TGTGCCAGCAGCGAGGGTCGGACCTACAGCACAGATACGCAGTATTTT. Protein sequence: CASSEGRTYSTDTQYF.